This TCR beta chain was found in a study of T-cell reconstitution after alpha-beta-depleted transplantation in children (dated by TCRdb to 2016 to 2018). Turning to the overall study: The study quantitatively tracked T-cell immune reconstitution after TCRalphabeta/CD19-depleted allogeneic hematopoietic cell transplantation in children using TCR repertoire profiling.

Between the V and J ends, shortened by 3 bases and 2 bases respectively, the junction contains 14 bases. The germline V gene encodes CDR1 DFQATT and CDR2 SNEGSKA (reference sequence). Taken from cysteine to phenylalanine, the CDR3 has 14 residues. The entry retains the CDR3 DNA only, 42 bases that are in frame from base 1. This clonotype was counted many times. Its antigen remains undetermined. Base qualities were left out, and no much larger clone turns up one base away. What the study reported, not specific to this receptor: The high TCRbeta diversity at day 60 in some patients was ascribed to recipient T cells and intrathymic progenitors that had survived conditioning. Over subsequent months, a decline in hyperexpanded clone frequencies was noted, and after one year, T-cell counts and TCRbeta diversity were mostly ascribed to newly produced T cells. About two months after transplant, the apparently early recovery of alphabetaT-cell counts reportedly depended on just several hundred clones that had expanded rapidly and came from non-depleted graft cells.

The library was made by PCR. TCRdb records Illumina HiSeq 2500 as the sequencer. TCR library preparation used molecular barcoding, with unique molecular identifiers applied to normalize quantification of the TCRbeta repertoire. TCRdb reran the public reads through fastp at Q25 and MiXCR, keeping productive beta chains. When rows share a CDR3 protein, they turn into one entry using the most common DNA and genes. The sample table holds under 850,000 distinct CDR3 sequences, of which roughly 13% were seen once. 0.79% of the sample lies in the top ten. The sample's treatment or condition label is to be understood as: allogeneic hematopoietic cell transplantation with graft depleted of TCRalphabeta T cells and CD19 B cells. TCRalphabeta/CD19-depleted allogeneic hematopoietic cell grafts were given to the transplant recipients, all of whom were children.

The source was PBMCs, collected before TCRalphabeta/CD19-depleted stem cell transplant. The chain joins TRBV20-1 to TRBJ2-7, with no confident D gene call. The receptor was isolated from a girl aged 2 to 10 with congenital amegakaryocytic thrombocytopenia, due to receive a stem cell transplant. The nucleotide sequence reads as follows: TGCAGTGCTAGGCTAGTCGGTATCGCCTACGAGCAGTACTTC. It encodes CSARLVGIAYEQYF.